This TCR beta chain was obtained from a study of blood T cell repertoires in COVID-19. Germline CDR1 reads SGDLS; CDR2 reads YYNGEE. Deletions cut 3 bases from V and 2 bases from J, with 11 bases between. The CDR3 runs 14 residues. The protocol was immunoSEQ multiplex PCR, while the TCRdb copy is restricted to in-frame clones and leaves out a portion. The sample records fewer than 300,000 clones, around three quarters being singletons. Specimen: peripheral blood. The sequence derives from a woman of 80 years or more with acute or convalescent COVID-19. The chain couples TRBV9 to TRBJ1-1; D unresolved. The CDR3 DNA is TGTGCCAGCAGCGCCGGGGAAGAAAACACTGAAGCTTTCTTT. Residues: CASSAGEENTEAFF.